The 29 T cell receptor beta chains in this list originate from one sample, sequenced in a study of cytomegalovirus exposure and HLA in healthy donors. Primers for the PCR totalled 60 Vbeta and 13 Jbeta. Some clones are missing from TCRdb's copy, which holds only in-frame ones; the method was immunoSEQ multiplex PCR. This repertoire shows tens of thousands of clones, less than 75% found once; its top ten account for 25%. Sequenced: PBMCs. The receptors were sampled from a man aged 45-60 years in good health and CMV-seropositive.

There are a few counts of this clone. The chain recombines TRBV30 with TRBJ2-3, with TRBD2 matching over 7 bases. The CDR3 spans 13 residues. Germline V CDR1 and CDR2: GTSNPN, SVGIG (reference sequence). The trim removed 6 bases at V and 2 bases at J, leaving 5 bases unmatched. CDR3 bases: TGTGCCTGTTGGGACTACTCCACAGATACGCAGTATTTT. This gives the protein CACWDYSTDTQYF.

The chain combines TRBV10-1 with TRBJ2-7; maybe TRBD1 (6 bases). Trimming left V 6 bases short and J 3 bases short, with 12 bases between. CDR3 length: 13 residues. Germline CDR1 is WNHNN and CDR2 is SYGVQD (reference sequence). The CDR3 here is CASSLKQGYEQYF. CDR3 nucleotides: TGCGCCAGCAGCTTGAAACAGGGCTACGAGCAGTACTTC.

The chain recombines TRBV20-1 with TRBJ1-2; D remains ambiguous. Germline V gives CDR1 DFQATT, CDR2 SNEGSKA (reference sequence). The length of the CDR3 is 11 residues. V lost 6 bases to trimming and J lost 5 bases, with 10 bases between them. CDR3 protein: CSAILEYGYTF. Here the CDR3 DNA reads TGCAGTGCAATTCTAGAGTATGGCTACACCTTC.

The genes are TRBV29-1 and TRBJ1-2, with D possibly being TRBD1 (5 bases). From germline, CDR1 is SQVTM and CDR2 ANQGSEA. The CDR3 covers 12 residues. V dropped 5 bases and J dropped 8 bases, with 15 bases sitting between them. This chain's CDR3 is CSVQSGSEGYTF. For the CDR3, the DNA is TGCAGCGTTCAATCAGGGTCGGAGGGCTACACCTTC.

The genes are TRBV6-1 and TRBJ2-2, with TRBD2 matching 8 bases. Germline V lookup: CDR1 MNHNS, CDR2 SASEGT. Trimming took 2 bases from V and 9 from J; bases not matched to a gene: 5. The CDR3 covers 14 residues. Here the CDR3 reads CASSESRGGWELFF. The CDR3 nucleotides read TGTGCCAGCAGTGAATCCCGGGGGGGTTGGGAGCTGTTTTTT.

A word on this clone: This sample also contains other DNA sequences that code for the same CDR3. The V and J genes are TRBV5-1 and TRBJ2-3; TRBD2 might be the D (5 bases). The CDR3 is 14 amino acids. Germline-derived CDR1 and CDR2 are SGHRS and YFSETQ. The V end was cut by 2 bases, the J end by 4 bases, with 11 bases between. The CDR3 loop is CASSLGGGADTQYF. In DNA form, the CDR3 reads TGCGCCAGCAGCTTAGGTGGAGGCGCAGATACGCAGTATTTT.

The chain employs TRBV7-2 and TRBJ2-3; 12 bases map to TRBD2. Trimming at V came to 5 bases and at J to 5 bases, leaving 8 bases not matched to a gene. The CDR3 runs 16 residues. CDR1 SGHTA and CDR2 FQGNSA come from the germline V gene. The DNA of the CDR3 is TGTGCCAGCAGCCTCCGACTAGCGGGAGTAGGAGATACGCAGTATTTT. This translates into CASSLRLAGVGDTQYF.

V usage is TRBV5-1 and J usage is TRBJ1-4; 11 bases agree with TRBD1. The CDR3 extends over 15 amino acids. Germline trimming cut 0 bases from V and 7 bases from J; bases unmatched to any gene: 2. Per germline, CDR1 SGHRS and CDR2 YFSETQ. The CDR3 DNA is TGCGCCAGCAGCTTGGACGGGACAGGGGGTGAAAAACTGTTTTTT. Protein: CASSLDGTGGEKLFF.

The chain couples TRBV25-1 to TRBJ1-1; D remains ambiguous. CDR3 length equals 11 residues. CDR1 is MGHDK and CDR2 is SYGVNS in the germline V gene. V was trimmed by 6 bases and J by 5 bases, leaving 7 bases between them. CDR3 sequence reads: CASSLSTEAFF. The CDR3 coding sequence is TGTGCCAGCAGCCTTTCGACTGAAGCTTTCTTT.

This chain connects TRBV6-5 to TRBJ2-7, with 9 bases fitting TRBD1. The germline V gene has CDR1 MNHEY and CDR2 SVGAGI. This CDR3 region has 16 residues. The trim removed 2 bases at V and 6 bases at J, leaving 11 bases unmatched. CDR3 coding DNA: TGTGCCAGCAGTTACCGCACGCCGGGACAGGGCTCCGAGCAGTACTTC. Amino acids: CASSYRTPGQGSEQYF.

This chain connects TRBV18 to TRBJ1-1; D is ambiguous. Germline V gene data show CDR1 as KGHSH and CDR2 as LQKENI. Trimming left V 6 bases short and J 2 bases short, with 13 bases between. The CDR3 spans 14 residues. This CDR3 is CASSRTSSNTEAFF. DNA of the CDR3: TGTGCCAGCTCCCGGACTTCCTCAAACACTGAAGCTTTCTTT.

The rearrangement links TRBV15 to TRBJ2-7; 7 bases line up with TRBD1. J lost 4 bases, V lost 4 bases, and 10 bases had no gene match. The CDR3 is 15 amino acids. Per germline, CDR1 LNHNV and CDR2 YYDKDF (reference sequence). CDR3 sequence: CATSKARQGPYEQYF. In DNA, the CDR3 is TGTGCCACCAGCAAAGCTCGACAGGGTCCATACGAGCAGTACTTC.

The V gene is TRBV5-6, the J gene TRBJ2-1, with 9 nucleotides matching TRBD2. Germline loops: CDR1 SGHDT, CDR2 YYEEEE. The CDR3 is 13 residues long. The V gene end was trimmed by 6 bases and the J gene end by 7 bases; junction bases not matched to a gene: 5. CDR3 in amino acids: CASKLAGFNEQFF. CDR3 in DNA: TGTGCCAGCAAACTAGCGGGTTTTAATGAGCAGTTCTTC.

This chain links TRBV30 with TRBJ2-1; 10 bases agree with TRBD2. V lost 1 base, J lost 4 bases, and 4 bases stayed unmatched. CDR1 is GTSNPN and CDR2 is SVGIG in the germline V gene (reference sequence). This CDR3 comprises 15 residues. The CDR3 is CAWSDTSGVYNEQFF. In DNA, the CDR3 is TGTGCCTGGAGTGACACTAGCGGGGTATACAATGAGCAGTTCTTC.

The J gene is TRBJ1-1, the V gene TRBV6-5; a weak D match, TRBD1 (6 bases). V lost 4 bases, J lost 0 bases, and 12 bases lay in between. The germline gives CDR1 MNHEY, CDR2 SVGAGI. The CDR3 has 15 residues. CDR3 residues: CASSLTGTLNTEAFF. The CDR3 DNA reads TGTGCCAGCAGTTTGACCGGGACACTGAACACTGAAGCTTTCTTT.

The chain recombines TRBV7-8 with TRBJ2-1; D perhaps matches TRBD1 (6 bases). The CDR3 has 13 residues. Germline assignment: CDR1 SGHVS and CDR2 FQNEAQ. Trimming shortened V by 7 bases and J by 4 bases, and 11 bases separated the two germline ends. The CDR3 DNA is TGTGCCAGCACAGGGGTTCTATACAATGAGCAGTTCTTC. This gives the protein CASTGVLYNEQFF.

This clone has ten or more counts. The J gene is TRBJ1-1, the V gene TRBV28; a weak D match, TRBD1 (5 bases). Germline CDR1 and CDR2: MDHEN and SYDVKM. Trimming took 1 base from V and 8 from J, leaving 14 bases between them. The CDR3 length is 14 residues. CDR3 sequence: CASSLYRSQNEAFF. CDR3 bases: TGTGCCAGCAGTTTATACAGGTCCCAAAACGAAGCTTTCTTT.

The chain combines TRBV7-9 with TRBJ1-2, with D unclear. V lost 5 bases and J lost 4, with 11 bases in between. The CDR3 spans 13 residues. Germline V gene lookup returns CDR1 SEHNR and CDR2 FQNEAQ (reference sequence). The CDR3 is CASSLHSGYGYTF. In nucleotides, the CDR3 is TGTGCCAGCAGCCTCCATTCGGGCTATGGCTACACCTTC.

This chain joins TRBV6-1 and TRBJ1-5; 8 nucleotides align to TRBD1. Trimming took 2 bases from V and 10 from J; bases not matched to a gene: 7. The CDR3 sequence is 14 residues long. The germline CDR1 and CDR2 sequences are MNHNS and SASEGT. The CDR3 DNA reads TGTGCCAGCAGTGAACAGACAGGGGCCCCCCCCCAGCATTTT. This encodes CASSEQTGAPPQHF.

The V and J genes are TRBV7-9 and TRBJ2-7; the D is unclear. Trimming left V 5 bases short and J 6 bases short, with 20 bases between. Per the germline V gene, CDR1 is SEHNR and CDR2 is FQNEAQ (reference sequence). The CDR3 is 15 amino acids. The CDR3 spells CASSASLTRSAEQYF. The CDR3 bases are TGTGCCAGCAGCGCCTCCCTAACTCGCTCTGCCGAGCAGTACTTC.

The CDR3 spells CASSLAVYNEQFF. CDR3 bases: TGTGCCAGCAGCTTAGCCGTGTACAATGAGCAGTTCTTC. The chain uses TRBV7-2 and TRBJ2-1; D remains ambiguous. V was cut by 0 bases and J by 4 bases, with 4 bases left in between. The CDR3 contains 13 residues. Germline-derived CDR1 and CDR2 are SGHTA and FQGNSA. The variable domain in full, completed from reference TRBV7-2 and TRBJ2-1, reads GAGVSQSPSNKVTEKGKDVELRCDPISGHTALYWYRQSLGQGLEFLIYFQGNSAPDKSGLPSDRFSAERTGGSVSTLTIQRTQQEDSAVYLCASSLAVYNEQFFGPGTRLTVL.

This chain uses TRBV7-9 with TRBJ1-1; D uncertain. Germline lookup yields CDR1 SEHNR and CDR2 FQNEAQ (reference sequence). The ends were cut back, 3 bases at V and 1 base at J, with 9 bases in the middle. The CDR3 has 14 residues. The chain's CDR3 is CASSLEGKNTEAFF. The DNA of the CDR3 is TGTGCCAGCAGCTTGGAGGGAAAGAACACTGAAGCTTTCTTT.

The V call is TRBV6-6, the J call TRBJ1-1; D uncertain. Germline V CDR1 and CDR2: MNHNY, SVGAGI (reference sequence). The CDR3 runs to 12 residues. The germline V and J ends were trimmed by 1 base and 8 bases, with 8 bases remaining between them. CDR3 in amino acids: CASSYLGEEAFF. The CDR3 DNA sequence: TGTGCCAGCAGTTACTTAGGAGAGGAAGCTTTCTTT.

This clone was detected only a few times. This sequence joins TRBV5-5 and TRBJ1-2; possible D gene TRBD1, 5 bases. The CDR3 runs to 15 residues. CDR1 SGHKS and CDR2 YYEKEE come from the germline V gene (reference sequence). Trimming took off 4 bases at V and 2 bases at J, with 15 bases between the two ends. CDR3 nucleotides: TGTGCCAGCAGCCCGGGGGTCAGCGAAAACTATGGCTACACCTTC. Encoded protein: CASSPGVSENYGYTF.

This chain links TRBV5-1 with TRBJ2-3; TRBD2 matches at 8 bases. With V trimmed by 5 bases and J by 0 bases, 5 bases remained unmatched. The CDR3 consists of 15 residues. Germline loops: CDR1 SGHRS, CDR2 YFSETQ. This chain's CDR3 is CASSALAGSTDTQYF. The CDR3 DNA is TGCGCCAGCAGTGCTCTAGCGGGTAGCACAGATACGCAGTATTTT.

The chain is built from TRBV6-1 and TRBJ2-1, with 11 bases aligning to TRBD2. The length of the CDR3 is 17 residues. CDR1 and CDR2 from the germline V gene are MNHNS and SASEGT. Trimming at V came to 1 base and at J to 0 bases, leaving 2 bases not matched to a gene. This CDR3 reads CASSEGGLAVSYNEQFF. DNA of the CDR3: TGTGCCAGCAGTGAAGGGGGACTAGCGGTCTCCTACAATGAGCAGTTCTTC.

The rearrangement joins TRBV6-1 to TRBJ1-4; D is ambiguous. Per germline, CDR1 MNHNS and CDR2 SASEGT. V gave up 4 bases and J gave up 2 bases, with 5 bases separating them. The CDR3 has 13 residues. The CDR3 region is CASSVRTNEKLFF. CDR3 nucleotides: TGTGCCAGCAGTGTTCGTACTAATGAAAAACTGTTTTTT.

The gene calls are TRBV7-3 and TRBJ2-6; 9 bases line up with TRBD1. J lost 0 bases, V lost 2 bases, and 8 bases had no gene match. CDR1 and CDR2 from the germline V gene are SGHTA and FQGTGA. This CDR3 has 19 residues. For the CDR3, the DNA is TGTGCCAGCAGCTTACGGCCGGGACAGGGAAGCTCTGGGGCCAACGTCCTGACTTTC. As protein: CASSLRPGQGSSGANVLTF.

V is TRBV27 and J is TRBJ2-7, with 7 bases lining up with TRBD2. This CDR3 contains 16 residues. The germline V gene encodes CDR1 MNHEY and CDR2 SMNVEV (reference sequence). V lost 5 bases to trimming and J lost 4 bases; unmatched junction nucleotides: 14. CDR3 sequence (DNA): TGTGCCAGCAGTCCGTCGGCGGGAGAGGCGGGGTACGAGCAGTACTTC. Translation: CASSPSAGEAGYEQYF.